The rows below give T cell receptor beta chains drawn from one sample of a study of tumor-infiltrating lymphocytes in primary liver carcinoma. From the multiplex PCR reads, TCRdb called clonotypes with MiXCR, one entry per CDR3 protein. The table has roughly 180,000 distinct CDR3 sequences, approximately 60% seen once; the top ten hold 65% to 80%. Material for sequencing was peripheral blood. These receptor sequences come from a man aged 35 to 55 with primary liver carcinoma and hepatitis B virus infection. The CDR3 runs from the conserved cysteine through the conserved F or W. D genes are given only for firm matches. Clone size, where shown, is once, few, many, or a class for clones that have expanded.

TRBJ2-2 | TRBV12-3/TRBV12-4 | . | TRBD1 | TGTGCCAGCAGTGGACAGGGGGCGTCGGGCGGGGAGCTGTTTTTT | CASSGQGASGGELFF
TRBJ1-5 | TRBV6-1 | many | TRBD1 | TGTGCCAGCAGCGTAATCGACAGGGGGACAGATCAGCCCCAGCATTTT | CASSVIDRGTDQPQHF
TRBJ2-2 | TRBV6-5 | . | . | TGTGCCAGCACCACTTTCGGGGGGGAGCTGTTTTTT | CASTTFGGELFF
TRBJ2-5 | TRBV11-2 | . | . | TGTGCAAGCAGCTTAGTAATGGTAGAGACCCAGTACTTC | CASSLVMVETQYF
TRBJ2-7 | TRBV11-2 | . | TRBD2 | TGTGCCAGAATCTCCGTAGCGGGAATGACCTACGGGCAGTACTTC | CARISVAGMTYGQYF
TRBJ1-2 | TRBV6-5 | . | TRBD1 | TGTGCCAGCAGTTACTCCCGGACAGGGGGCGCGTATGGCTACACCTTC | CASSYSRTGGAYGYTF
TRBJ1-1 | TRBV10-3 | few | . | TGTGCCATCGGCCTGGGGGGGGAGGGGTTGAACACTGAAGCTTTCTTT | CAIGLGGEGLNTEAFF
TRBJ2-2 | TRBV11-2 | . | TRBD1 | TGTGCCAATAGCTGGGACAGGGCTGACGGGGAGCTGTTTTTT | CANSWDRADGELFF
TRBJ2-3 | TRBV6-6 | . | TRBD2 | TGTGCCAGCAGTTACGGCGGGCAGCGGGAGAACACAGATACGCAGTATTTT | CASSYGGQRENTDTQYF
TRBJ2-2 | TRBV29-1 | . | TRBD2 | TGCAGCGTTGAGGTTGCGGGAGGTACCGGGGAGCTGTTTTTT | CSVEVAGGTGELFF
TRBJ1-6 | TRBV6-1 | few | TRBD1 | TGTGCCAGCAGTGAACCCGACAGGGGTAATTCACCCCTCCACTTT | CASSEPDRGNSPLHF
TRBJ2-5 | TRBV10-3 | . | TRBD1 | TGTGTCATCAGGGGGACAGCCACCGACCAAGAGACCCAGTACTTC | CVIRGTATDQETQYF
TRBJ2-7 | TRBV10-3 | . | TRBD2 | TGTGCCATCAGCACCTGGACTAGCGGAACCTACGAGCAGTACTTC | CAISTWTSGTYEQYF
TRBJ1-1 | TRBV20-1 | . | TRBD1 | TGCAGTGCTACCGCAGGGGGCGAGGGTCGCACTGAAGCTTTCTTT | CSATAGGEGRTEAFF
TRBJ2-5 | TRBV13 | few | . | TGTGCCAGCAGCTATTCTAATTCACAGACCCAGTACTTC | CASSYSNSQTQYF
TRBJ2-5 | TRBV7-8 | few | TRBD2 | TGTGCCAGCAGCGGGAAGACTAGCCGAACGGAGACCCAGTACTTC | CASSGKTSRTETQYF
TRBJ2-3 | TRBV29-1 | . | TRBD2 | TGCAGCGTTTCCCCTTACTTAGCGGGGCCTACAGATACGCAGTATTTT | CSVSPYLAGPTDTQYF
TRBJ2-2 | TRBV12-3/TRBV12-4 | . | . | TGTGCCAGCAGAGTCGGGGCGGGAACCGGGGAGCTGTTTTTT | CASRVGAGTGELFF
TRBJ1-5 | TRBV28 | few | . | TGTGCTAGCAGTCTGTCCGGGCTTAATCAGCCCCAGCACTTT | CASSLSGLNQPQHF
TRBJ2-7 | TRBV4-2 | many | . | TGTGCCAGCAGCCAAACCTCGACAGCCCGGGAGCAGTACTTC | CASSQTSTAREQYF
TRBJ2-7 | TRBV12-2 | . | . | TGTGCAAGTCGCTTTCGTTTGTTTGAGAGCTCCTACGAGCAGTACTTC | CASRFRLFESSYEQYF
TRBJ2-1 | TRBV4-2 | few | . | TGTGCCAGCAGCCAAAACCCCCCCGGGCGGAGGAGCTCCTACAATGAGCAGTTCTTC | CASSQNPPGRRSSYNEQFF
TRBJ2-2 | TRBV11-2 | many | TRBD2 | TGTGCCAGCAGCTTAGACGGGATAGCGGGAGGGGGCACCGGGGAGCTGTTTTTT | CASSLDGIAGGGTGELFF
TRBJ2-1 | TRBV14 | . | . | TGTGCCAGCAGCCGACCGAGGGCCCAGACCTACAATGAGCAGTTCTTC | CASSRPRAQTYNEQFF
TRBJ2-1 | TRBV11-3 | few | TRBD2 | TGTGCCAGCAGCGGGGGACTAGTAGGCAATGAGCAGTTCTTC | CASSGGLVGNEQFF
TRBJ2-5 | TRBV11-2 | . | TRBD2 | TGTGTCAGCAGCCCCTGGGGCAGGACTAGCGGCCAAGAGACCCAGTACTTC | CVSSPWGRTSGQETQYF
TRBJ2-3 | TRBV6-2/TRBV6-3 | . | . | TGTTCCGTCCGGGACCCCGGCACAGATACGCAGTATTTT | CSVRDPGTDTQYF
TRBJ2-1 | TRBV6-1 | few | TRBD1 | TGTGCCAGCGGGGACAGGGGAAACAATGAGCAGTTCTTC | CASGDRGNNEQFF
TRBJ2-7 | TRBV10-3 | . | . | TGTGCCATCAGTGAACTCTACGAGCAGTACTTC | CAISELYEQYF
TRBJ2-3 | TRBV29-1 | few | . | TGCAGCGTTGCGGGGTTAGCGGAAGACCTCACAGATACGCAGTATTTT | CSVAGLAEDLTDTQYF
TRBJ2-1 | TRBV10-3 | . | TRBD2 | TGTGCCATCAGTGAGTGGCTGGGCGGGAGCCGTAGGTCCTACAATGAGCAGTTCTTC | CAISEWLGGSRRSYNEQFF
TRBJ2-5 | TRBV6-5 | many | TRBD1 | TGTGCCAGCAGTTCTGGGACAGTACAAGAGACCCAGTACTTC | CASSSGTVQETQYF
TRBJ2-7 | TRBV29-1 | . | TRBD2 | TGCAGCGTTGAAGCAGGACTAGCGGACCCCTACGGGCAGTACTTC | CSVEAGLADPYGQYF
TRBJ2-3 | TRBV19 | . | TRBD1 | TGTGCCAGCCGCGGGACAGGAACCGGTACGCAGTATTTT | CASRGTGTGTQYF
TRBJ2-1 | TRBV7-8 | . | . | TGTGCCAGCAGCCCCTGGGCAGATGAGCAGTTCTTC | CASSPWADEQFF
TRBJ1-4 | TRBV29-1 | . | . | TGCAGCGTGAGGGGTTCTAATGAAAAACTGTTTTTT | CSVRGSNEKLFF
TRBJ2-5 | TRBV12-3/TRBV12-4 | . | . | TGTGCCAGCAGTTTTCAGCCTGGGCAGGGAATAGAGACCCAGTACTTC | CASSFQPGQGIETQYF
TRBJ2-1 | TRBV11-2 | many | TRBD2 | TGTGCCAGCAGCTCGCCAGCGGGAACCTCCTACAATGAGCAGTTCTTC | CASSSPAGTSYNEQFF
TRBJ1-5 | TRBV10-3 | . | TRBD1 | TGTGCCATCGGTGAGGAGGCGACAGGGTCAAATCAGCCCCAGCATTTT | CAIGEEATGSNQPQHF
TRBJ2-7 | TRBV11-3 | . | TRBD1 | TGTGCCAGCAGCTTAGGGCAGGGGGCGCAGAACGAGCAGTACTTC | CASSLGQGAQNEQYF
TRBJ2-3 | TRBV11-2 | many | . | TGTGCCAGCAGCTTAGAGATGTATACGCAGTATTTT | CASSLEMYTQYF
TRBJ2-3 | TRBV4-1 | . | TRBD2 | TGCGCCAGCAGCCAAGTGGGAGGGGACCTACAGGATACGCAGTATTTT | CASSQVGGDLQDTQYF
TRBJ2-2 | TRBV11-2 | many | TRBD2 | TGTGCCAGCAGGCCTACTAGCGGGTCCCGCACCGGGGAGCTGTTTTTT | CASRPTSGSRTGELFF
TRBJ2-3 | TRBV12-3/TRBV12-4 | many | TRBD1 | TGTGCCAGCAGTTTGGGACAGGGGGCAGATACGCAGTATTTT | CASSLGQGADTQYF
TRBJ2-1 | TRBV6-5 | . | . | TGTGCCAGCAGGTGCGAAGGTGAGCGGTTCTTC | CASRCEGERFF
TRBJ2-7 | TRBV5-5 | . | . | TGTGCCAGCAGCTTGGATCCGGGGTCAGCGTACGAGCAGTACTTC | CASSLDPGSAYEQYF
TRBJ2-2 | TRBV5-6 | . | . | TGTGCCAGCAGCTTGAGGTGGGGAGGACACGGGGAGCTGTTTTTT | CASSLRWGGHGELFF
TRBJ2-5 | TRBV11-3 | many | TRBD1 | TGTGCCAGCAGCTTAGGGACAGGGTGGGGGCAAGAGACCCAGTACTTC | CASSLGTGWGQETQYF
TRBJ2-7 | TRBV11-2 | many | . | TGTGCCAGCAGCTTAGGGAGGTACCGCAGAAGAGCCTACGAGCAGTACTTC | CASSLGRYRRRAYEQYF